The T cell receptor beta chain described here comes from a study of post-analysis software for immune sequencing data. Study-wide results and limits: In patients, TRBV5-6, TRBV5-1 and TRBV20-1 belonged to five TRBV segments found more frequently than in controls.

Remarks on this clonotype: Its antigen remains unknown. One end of the junction is discordant with germline, which a read error may explain.

The CDR3 totals 16 residues. Germline CDR1 reads ENHRY; CDR2 reads SYGVKD. Unique molecular identifiers were built into the TCR beta cDNA libraries. The yield from roughly 1 to 10 million T cells was roughly 500,000 cDNA molecules in total. TCRdb reprocessed the PCR reads with MiXCR, giving one entry per CDR3 protein. The repertoire holds about 570,000 distinct CDR3 sequences, with around 31% as singletons. This TCR was sampled from a girl under 18 with multiple sclerosis. The specimen sequenced was blood. The rearrangement joins TRBV10-3 to TRBJ2-5; tentative D call: TRBD2 (7 bases). As DNA, the CDR3 is TGTGCCACCAGTGAGTCCCTCGGCGGGGGCCTTTGGAACCAGTACTTC. This encodes CATSESLGGGLWNQYF.